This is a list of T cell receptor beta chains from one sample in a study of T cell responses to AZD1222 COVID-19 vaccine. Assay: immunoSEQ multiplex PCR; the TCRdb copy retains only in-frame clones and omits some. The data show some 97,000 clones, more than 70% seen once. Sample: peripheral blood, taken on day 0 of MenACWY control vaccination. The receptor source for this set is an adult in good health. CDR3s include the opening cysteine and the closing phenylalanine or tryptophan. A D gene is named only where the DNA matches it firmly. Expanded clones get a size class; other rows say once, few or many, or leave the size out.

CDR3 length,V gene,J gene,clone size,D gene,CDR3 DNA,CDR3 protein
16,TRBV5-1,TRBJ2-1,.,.,TGCGCCAGCAGTACAGGTCCTGAGGGAGTGGGGCATGAGCAGTTCTTC,CASSTGPEGVGHEQFF
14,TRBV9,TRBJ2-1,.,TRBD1,TGTGCCAGCAGCGTAGGTGGGACAGGGAATGAGCAGTTCTTC,CASSVGGTGNEQFF
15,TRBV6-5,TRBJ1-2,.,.,TGTGCCAGCAGTTACCTCCCCGGGGGGGACTCTGGCTACACCTTC,CASSYLPGGDSGYTF
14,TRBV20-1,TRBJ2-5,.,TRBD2,TGCAGTGCTAGTAAGCCGGGAGGGCAGGAGACCCAGTACTTC,CSASKPGGQETQYF
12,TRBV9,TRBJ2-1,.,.,TGTGCCAGCAGCCAGGGGACGAATGAGCAGTTCTTC,CASSQGTNEQFF
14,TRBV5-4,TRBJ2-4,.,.,TGTGCCAGCAGCAACTTCGTAGCCAAAAACATTCAGTACTTC,CASSNFVAKNIQYF
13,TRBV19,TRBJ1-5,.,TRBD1,TGTGCCAGTACCCAGACAGGGCCACAGCCTCAGCATTTT,CASTQTGPQPQHF
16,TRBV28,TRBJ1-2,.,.,TGTGCCAGCAGCTCGAACGGGGACCCCCAAATAGGGGGCTACACCTTC,CASSSNGDPQIGGYTF
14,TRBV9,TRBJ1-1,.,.,TGTGCCAGCAGCGTAGGACAGGCGGGCACTGAAGCTTTCTTT,CASSVGQAGTEAFF
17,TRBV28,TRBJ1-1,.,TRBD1,TGTGCCAGCAGGGACGCGACAGGGATCGTTATATTCACTGAAGCTTTCTTT,CASRDATGIVIFTEAFF
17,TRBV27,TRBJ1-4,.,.,TGTGCCAGCAGCTTGCGAGGGGCGGGGGCTTCTAATGAAAAACTGTTTTTT,CASSLRGAGASNEKLFF
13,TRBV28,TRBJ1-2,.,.,TGTGCCAGCAGATCTGGAGAAGCTTATGGCTACACCTTC,CASRSGEAYGYTF
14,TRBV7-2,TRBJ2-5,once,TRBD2,TGTGCCAGCAGCTTAAGCGGGGGGGCACAGACCCAGTACTTC,CASSLSGGAQTQYF
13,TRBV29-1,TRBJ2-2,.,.,TGCAGCGTTGCTACAGGAGGTACCGGGGAGCTGTTTTTT,CSVATGGTGELFF
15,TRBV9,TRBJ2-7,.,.,TGTGCCAGCAGCGCCCCGGGCAACCCTGGCCACGAGCAGTACTTC,CASSAPGNPGHEQYF
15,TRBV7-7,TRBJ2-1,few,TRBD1,TGTGCTAGCAGCTTAGCAATACAGGGGGAGAATGAGCAGTTCTTC,CASSLAIQGENEQFF